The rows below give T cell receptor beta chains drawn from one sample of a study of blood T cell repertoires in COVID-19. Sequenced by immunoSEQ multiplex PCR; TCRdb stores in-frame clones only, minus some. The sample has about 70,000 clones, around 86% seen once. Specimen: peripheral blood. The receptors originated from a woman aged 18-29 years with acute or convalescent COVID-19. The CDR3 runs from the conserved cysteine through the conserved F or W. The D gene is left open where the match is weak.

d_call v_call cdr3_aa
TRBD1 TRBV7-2 CASSLDRGDIQYF
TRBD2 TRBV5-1 CASSFELAGSYNEQFF
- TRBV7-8 CASSRTELPNQPQHF
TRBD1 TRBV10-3 CAISETTGGANYGYTF
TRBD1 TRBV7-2 CASSLGGQGARAAFF
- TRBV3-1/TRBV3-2 CASSQFRDTEAFF
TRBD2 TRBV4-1 CASSQSHGAGGPNEQFF
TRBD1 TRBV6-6 CASSYYRGNYGYTF
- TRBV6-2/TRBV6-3 CASSRSSYEQYF
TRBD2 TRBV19 CASSIASGYNEQFF
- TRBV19 CASNNRAGKTEAFF
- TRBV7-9 CASSWGQNTEAFF
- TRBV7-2 CASSLGGGGGTDTQYF
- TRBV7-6 CASSLAGTTNTGELFF
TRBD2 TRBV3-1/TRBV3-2 CASSPPGLAGSGEQFF
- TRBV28 CASSLRDSGNQPQHF
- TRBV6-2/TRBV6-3 CASSYSNHRISGNTIYF
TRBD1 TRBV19 CASRRLQGAVNTEAFF
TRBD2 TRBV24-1 CATSDGTSPGELFF
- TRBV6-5 CASSLDSSPYNEQFF
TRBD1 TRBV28 CASSGMWGQGLYGYTF
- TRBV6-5 CASRANSNQPQHF
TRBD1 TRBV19 CASSMTGTGVTYEQYF